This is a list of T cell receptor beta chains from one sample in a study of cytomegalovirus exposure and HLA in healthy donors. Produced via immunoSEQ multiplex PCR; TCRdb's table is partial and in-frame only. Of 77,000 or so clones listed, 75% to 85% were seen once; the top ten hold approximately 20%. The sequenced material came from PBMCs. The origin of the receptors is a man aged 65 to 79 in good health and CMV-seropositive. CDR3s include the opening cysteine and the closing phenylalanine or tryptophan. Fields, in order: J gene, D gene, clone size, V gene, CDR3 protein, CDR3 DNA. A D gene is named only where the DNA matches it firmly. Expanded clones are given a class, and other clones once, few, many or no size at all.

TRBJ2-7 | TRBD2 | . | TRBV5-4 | CASSTGTNKGNEQYF | TGTGCCAGCAGCACCGGGACTAACAAGGGCAACGAGCAGTACTTC
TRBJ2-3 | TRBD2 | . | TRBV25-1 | CASSVAGAVDTQYF | TGTGCCAGCAGTGTAGCGGGAGCCGTAGATACGCAGTATTTT
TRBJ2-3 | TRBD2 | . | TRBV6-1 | CASSEVSSGGALYTQYF | TGTGCCAGCAGTGAAGTGAGTAGCGGGGGGGCCTTGTATACGCAGTATTTT
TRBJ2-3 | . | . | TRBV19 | CASRRQSSTDTQYF | TGTGCCAGCAGAAGACAGTCTAGCACAGATACGCAGTATTTT
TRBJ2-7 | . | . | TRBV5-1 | CASSFLMRRGGDSYEQYF | TGCGCCAGCAGCTTCCTTATGAGGAGGGGGGGAGACTCCTACGAGCAGTACTTC
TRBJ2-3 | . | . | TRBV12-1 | CASTSLSGGATDTQYF | TGTGCCAGCACCTCGTTGAGCGGGGGGGCGACAGATACGCAGTATTTT
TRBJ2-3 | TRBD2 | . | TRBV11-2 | CASSSGLAGSADTQYF | TGTGCCAGCAGTTCGGGACTAGCGGGAAGTGCAGATACGCAGTATTTT
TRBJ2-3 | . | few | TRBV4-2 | CASSQDRGITDTQYF | TGTGCCAGCAGCCAAGATCGCGGGATCACAGATACGCAGTATTTT
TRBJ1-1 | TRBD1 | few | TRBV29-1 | CSVDRGPWTEAFF | TGCAGCGTTGACAGGGGGCCATGGACTGAAGCTTTCTTT
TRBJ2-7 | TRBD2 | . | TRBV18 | CASSPGLATYEQYF | TGTGCCAGCTCTCCCGGACTAGCCACCTACGAGCAGTACTTC
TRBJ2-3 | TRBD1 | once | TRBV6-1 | CASISAGQGGDTQYF | TGTGCCAGCATCTCAGCCGGACAGGGCGGAGATACGCAGTATTTT